This is a list of T cell receptor beta chains from one sample in a study of cytomegalovirus exposure and HLA in healthy donors. TCRdb keeps only in-frame clones here, not all; method: immunoSEQ multiplex PCR. The table lists around 97,000 clones, around a tenth of them singletons, with approximately 5.1% in the top ten. Source material: PBMCs. The source of these receptors is a middle-aged man in good health and CMV-seropositive. The CDR3 runs from the conserved cysteine through the conserved F or W. The order of the fields is D gene, V gene, J gene, CDR3 protein. D genes are given only for firm matches.

.	TRBV28	TRBJ2-5	CASSLFHRRETQYF
TRBD1	TRBV5-1	TRBJ2-7	CASSLQGDIDEQYF
TRBD1	TRBV7-7	TRBJ2-6	CASSRDSLISGANVLTF
.	TRBV30	TRBJ2-7	CAWSVLVSYEQYF
.	TRBV5-1	TRBJ1-3	CASSSYGNSGNTIYF
TRBD2	TRBV6-5	TRBJ2-2	CASSYSSGRDTGELFF
.	TRBV10-1	TRBJ2-7	CASSDLAGGPYEQYF
TRBD2	TRBV29-1	TRBJ2-7	CSVQRDPYEQYF
.	TRBV30	TRBJ1-1	CAWSVLGRESVNTEAFF
.	TRBV5-5	TRBJ1-2	CASSLAGDYRYGYTF
TRBD2	TRBV7-3	TRBJ2-1	CASSLGSSGSNEQFF
TRBD2	TRBV19	TRBJ2-1	CASSKLAGDEQFF
.	TRBV7-2	TRBJ1-1	CASSLVGVEAFF
.	TRBV18	TRBJ1-1	CASSPRSGSLTEAFF
.	TRBV6-6	TRBJ2-1	CASSYQTAYNEQFF
TRBD1	TRBV5-8	TRBJ2-7	CASSLFHRGPSFYEQYF
.	TRBV7-2	TRBJ2-1	CASSPFRAAEQFF
TRBD1	TRBV27	TRBJ1-5	CASSSDRANQPQHF